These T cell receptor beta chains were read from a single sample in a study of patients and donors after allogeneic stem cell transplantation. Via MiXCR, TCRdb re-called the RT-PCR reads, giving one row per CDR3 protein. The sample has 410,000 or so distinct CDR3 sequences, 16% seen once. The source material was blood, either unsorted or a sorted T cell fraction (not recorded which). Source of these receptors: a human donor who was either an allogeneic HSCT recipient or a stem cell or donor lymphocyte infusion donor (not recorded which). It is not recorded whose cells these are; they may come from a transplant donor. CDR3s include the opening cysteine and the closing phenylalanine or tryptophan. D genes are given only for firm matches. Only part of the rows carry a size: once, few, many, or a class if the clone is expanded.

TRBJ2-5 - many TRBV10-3 CAISAGHLRGETQYF TGTGCCATCAGCGCGGGACACTTAAGAGGAGAGACCCAGTACTTC
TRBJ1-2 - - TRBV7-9 CASSSSRGSGYTF TGTGCCAGCAGCTCCTCAAGGGGATCTGGCTACACCTTC
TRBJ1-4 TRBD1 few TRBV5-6 CASSLTLQGAREKLFF TGTGCCAGCAGCCTAACTTTACAGGGGGCTCGTGAAAAACTGTTTTTT
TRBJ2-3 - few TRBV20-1 CSARQGNTDTQYF TGCAGTGCTAGACAGGGGAATACAGATACGCAGTATTTT
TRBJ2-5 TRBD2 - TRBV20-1 CSAGAETQYF TGCAGCGCGGGAGCAGAGACCCAGTACTTC
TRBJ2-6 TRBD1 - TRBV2 CASRKTGESSGANVLTF TGTGCCAGCAGGAAGACAGGGGAAAGCTCTGGGGCCAACGTCCTGACTTTC
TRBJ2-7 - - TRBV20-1 CSASQGSGSSYEQYF TGCAGTGCTTCCCAGGGGTCGGGCAGCTCCTACGAGCAGTACTTC
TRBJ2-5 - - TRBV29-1 CSVTPTRVQETQYF TGCAGCGTTACTCCGACTAGGGTCCAAGAGACCCAGTACTTC
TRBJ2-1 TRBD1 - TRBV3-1 CASSQGGGTGYDNEQFF TGTGCCAGCAGCCAGGGAGGGGGGACAGGGTATGACAATGAGCAGTTCTTC
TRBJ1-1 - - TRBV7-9 CASSQSGRVNTEAFF TGTGCCAGCAGCCAATCGGGGCGGGTGAACACTGAAGCTTTCTTT
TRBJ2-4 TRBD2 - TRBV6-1 CASSIAGGAKNIQYF TGTGCCAGCAGCATAGCGGGAGGAGCCAAAAACATTCAGTACTTC
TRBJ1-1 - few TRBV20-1 CSARGWGTGTEAFF TGCAGTGCTAGAGGGTGGGGGACGGGAACTGAAGCTTTCTTT
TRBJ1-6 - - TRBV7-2 CASSLGGNVYYNSPLHF TGTGCCAGCAGCTTAGGAGGGAACGTTTACTATAATTCACCCCTCCACTTT
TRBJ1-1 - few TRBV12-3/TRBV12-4 CASSLVDPGVTEAFF TGTGCCAGCAGTTTAGTAGACCCTGGGGTCACTGAAGCTTTCTTT
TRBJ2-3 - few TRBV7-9 CASSGGGYTDTQYF TGTGCCAGCTCGGGTGGGGGATACACAGATACGCAGTATTTT
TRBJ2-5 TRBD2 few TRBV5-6 CASSLGAGGNLQETQYF TGTGCCAGCAGCTTAGGTGCGGGGGGCAATTTGCAAGAGACCCAGTACTTC
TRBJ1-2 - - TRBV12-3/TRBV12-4 CASSLAGGGGYGYTF TGTGCCAGCAGTTTGGCGGGGGGCGGTGGCTATGGCTACACCTTC
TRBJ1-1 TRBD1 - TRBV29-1 CSALQGAPNTEAFF TGCAGCGCCTTACAGGGGGCGCCGAACACTGAAGCTTTCTTT
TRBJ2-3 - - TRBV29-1 CSVEKFINTGIDTQYF TGCAGCGTTGAAAAGTTCATCAATACGGGGATAGATACGCAGTATTTT
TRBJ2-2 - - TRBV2 CASTVSGASGELFF TGTGCCAGCACCGTATCAGGGGCTAGCGGGGAGCTGTTTTTT
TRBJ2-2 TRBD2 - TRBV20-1 CSAQRGGTGELFF TGCAGTGCTCAGCGGGGGGGAACCGGGGAGCTGTTTTTT
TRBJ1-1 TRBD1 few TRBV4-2 CASSQPNLGTGTEAFF TGTGCCAGCAGCCAACCGAACCTCGGGACAGGCACTGAAGCTTTCTTT
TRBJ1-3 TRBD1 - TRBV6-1 CASSPTGLGNTIYF TGTGCCAGCAGCCCGACAGGGCTTGGAAACACCATATATTTT
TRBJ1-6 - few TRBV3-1 CASSQDGRSNSPLHF TGTGCCAGCAGCCAAGATGGCAGGTCGAATTCACCCCTCCACTTT
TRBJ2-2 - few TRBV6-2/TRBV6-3 CASSYWGTGELFF TGTGCCAGCAGTTACTGGGGTACCGGGGAGCTGTTTTTT
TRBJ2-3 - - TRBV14 CASSASSDTQYF TGTGCCAGCAGCGCGTCGAGCGATACGCAGTATTTT
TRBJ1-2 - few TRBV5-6 CASTSRHVPPNYGYTF TGTGCCAGCACCAGTAGGCACGTTCCTCCTAACTATGGCTACACCTTC
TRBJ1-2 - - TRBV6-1 CASSPLPTELYGYTF TGTGCCAGCAGTCCCCTTCCGACAGAACTCTATGGCTACACCTTC
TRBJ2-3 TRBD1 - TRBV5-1 CASSFRDRAADTQYF TGCGCCAGCAGCTTCCGGGACAGGGCGGCAGATACGCAGTATTTT
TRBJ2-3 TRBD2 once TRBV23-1 CASLRTSGESTDTQYF TGCGCCAGCCTTCGGACTAGCGGAGAAAGCACAGATACGCAGTATTTT
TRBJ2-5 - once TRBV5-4 CASSDGTVRETQYF TGTGCCAGCAGCGACGGGACGGTGCGAGAGACCCAGTACTTC
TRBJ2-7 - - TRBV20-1 CSAALAGDEQYF TGCAGTGCCGCCTTAGCAGGGGACGAGCAGTACTTC
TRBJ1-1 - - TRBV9 CASSVEAGATEAFF TGTGCCAGCAGCGTAGAGGCAGGGGCTACTGAAGCTTTCTTT
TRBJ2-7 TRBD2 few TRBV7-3 CASSRERGPSYEQYF TGTGCCAGCAGCCGAGAGCGGGGGCCATCCTACGAGCAGTACTTC
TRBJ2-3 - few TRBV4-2 CASSQGTGTHTDTQYF TGTGCCAGCAGCCAGGGGACCGGGACCCATACAGATACGCAGTATTTT
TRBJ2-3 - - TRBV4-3 CASSQARTGADTQYF TGCGCCAGCAGCCAAGCCCGAACAGGCGCAGATACGCAGTATTTT
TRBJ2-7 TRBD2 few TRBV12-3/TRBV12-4 CASSLWSRVAGGTSYEQYF TGTGCCAGCAGTTTATGGTCCCGCGTAGCGGGCGGGACCTCCTACGAGCAGTACTTC
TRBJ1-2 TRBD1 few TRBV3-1 CASSYGTGAYNYGYTF TGTGCCAGCAGCTACGGGACAGGGGCCTATAACTATGGCTACACCTTC
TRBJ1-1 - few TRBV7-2 CASSLAGGPEAFF TGTGCCAGCAGCTTAGCAGGGGGTCCTGAAGCTTTCTTT
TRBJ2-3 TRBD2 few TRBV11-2 CASSLFPRASGDTDTQYF TGTGCCAGCAGCTTATTTCCTCGGGCTAGCGGTGACACAGATACGCAGTATTTT
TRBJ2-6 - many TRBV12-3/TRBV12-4 CASSFTVPTGANVLTF TGTGCCAGCAGTTTTACAGTTCCTACTGGGGCCAACGTCCTGACTTTC
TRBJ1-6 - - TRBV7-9 CASRGRDQKRALHF TGTGCCAGCCGGGGACGGGACCAAAAGAGGGCCCTCCACTTT
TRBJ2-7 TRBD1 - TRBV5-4 CASSAPGTGNEQYF TGTGCCAGCAGCGCTCCCGGGACAGGGAACGAGCAGTACTTC
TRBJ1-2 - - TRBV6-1 CASTDNQAYGYTF TGTGCCAGCACCGATAATCAGGCCTATGGCTACACCTTC
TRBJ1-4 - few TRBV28 CASSWVEKLFF TGTGCCAGCAGTTGGGTGGAAAAACTGTTTTTT
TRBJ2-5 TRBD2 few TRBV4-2 CASSLPGLARETQYF TGTGCCAGCAGCCTACCGGGACTAGCGAGAGAGACCCAGTACTTC
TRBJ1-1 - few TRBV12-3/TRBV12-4 CASSFEGDVTEAFF TGTGCCAGCAGTTTCGAGGGGGACGTCACTGAAGCTTTCTTT
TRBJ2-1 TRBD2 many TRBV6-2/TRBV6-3 CASSYPTETSGMRNEQFF TGTGCCAGCAGTTACCCCACCGAGACTAGCGGCATGCGAAATGAGCAGTTCTTC
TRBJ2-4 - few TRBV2 CASSADGQLAKNIQYF TGTGCCAGCAGTGCTGACGGACAGCTAGCCAAAAACATTCAGTACTTC
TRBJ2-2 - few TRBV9 CASSEKGLACTGELFF TGTGCCAGCAGCGAGAAGGGGCTAGCTTGCACCGGGGAGCTGTTTTTT
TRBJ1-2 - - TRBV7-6 CASSLATGQWGYGYTF TGTGCCAGCAGCTTAGCGACAGGCCAATGGGGCTATGGCTACACCTTC
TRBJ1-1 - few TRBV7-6 CASSADRADTEAFF TGTGCCAGCAGCGCAGACAGAGCAGACACTGAAGCTTTCTTT
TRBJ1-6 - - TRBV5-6 CASSLVPGLPFLYNSPLHF TGTGCCAGCAGCTTGGTACCCGGACTCCCATTCTTGTATAATTCACCCCTCCACTTT
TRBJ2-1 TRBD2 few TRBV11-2 CASSLDLGAGDLSYNEQFF TGTGCCAGCAGCTTAGATCTTGGAGCGGGAGACCTCTCCTACAATGAGCAGTTCTTC
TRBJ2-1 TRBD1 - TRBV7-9 CASSPEGGFYNEQFF TGTGCCAGCAGCCCAGAAGGGGGCTTCTACAATGAGCAGTTCTTC